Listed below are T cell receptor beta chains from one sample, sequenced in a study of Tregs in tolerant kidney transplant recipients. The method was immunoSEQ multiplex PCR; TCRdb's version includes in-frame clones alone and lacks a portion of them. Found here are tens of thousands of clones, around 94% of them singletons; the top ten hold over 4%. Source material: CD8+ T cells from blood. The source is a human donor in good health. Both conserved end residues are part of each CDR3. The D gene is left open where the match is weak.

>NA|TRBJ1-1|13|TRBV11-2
TGTGCCAGCAGCTTAGAATCAGACACTGAAGCTTTCTTT
CASSLESDTEAFF
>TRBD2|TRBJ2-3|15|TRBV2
TGTGCCAGCAGTTGGACTAGCGGGAGTACAGATACGCAGTATTTT
CASSWTSGSTDTQYF
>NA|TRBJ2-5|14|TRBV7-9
TGTGCCAGCAGCGAGTTCGACAGCCAAGAGACCCAGTACTTC
CASSEFDSQETQYF
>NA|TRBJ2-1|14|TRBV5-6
TGTGCCAGCAGCGGGCCCGGGGAGAACAATGAGCAGTTCTTC
CASSGPGENNEQFF
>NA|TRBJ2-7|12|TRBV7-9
TGTGCCAGCAGCTTAGAGGCGAGGGAGCAGTACTTC
CASSLEAREQYF
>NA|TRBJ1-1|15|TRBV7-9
TGTGCCAGCAGCACACAAGGACGGATGAACACTGAAGCTTTCTTT
CASSTQGRMNTEAFF
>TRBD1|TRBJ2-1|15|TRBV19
TGTGCCAGTAGTATCCCGAGACGGGACAGCAGAAAGCAGTTCTTC
CASSIPRRDSRKQFF
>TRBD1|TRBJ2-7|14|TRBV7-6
TGTGCCAGCAGCTTGAGAGGACAGGCCCACGAGCAGTACTTC
CASSLRGQAHEQYF
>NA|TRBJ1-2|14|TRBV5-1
TGCGCCAGCAGCTTGGCCACAGCTAACTATGGCTACACCTTC
CASSLATANYGYTF
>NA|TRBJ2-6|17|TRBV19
TGTGCCAGTAGCCTATACCTCAGTGGGTTCGGGGCCAACGTCCTGACTTTC
CASSLYLSGFGANVLTF
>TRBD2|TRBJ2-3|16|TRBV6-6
TGTGCCAGCAGTTCCCAGTGGACTAGCAATACAGATACGCAGTATTTT
CASSSQWTSNTDTQYF
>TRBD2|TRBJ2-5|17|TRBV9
TGTGCCAGCAGCGTCAGTCCAAATCTAGCGGATCAAGAGACCCAGTACTTC
CASSVSPNLADQETQYF
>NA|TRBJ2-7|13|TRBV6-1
TGTGCCAGCAGCCCAAAGGGTCCTTACGAGCAGTACTTC
CASSPKGPYEQYF
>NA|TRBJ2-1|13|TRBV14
TGTGCCAGCAGCGAATTCCGGTACAATGAGCAGTTCTTC
CASSEFRYNEQFF
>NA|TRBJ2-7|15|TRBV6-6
TGTGCCAGCAGGCCTCAGGTCCTTAGCTGGTACGAGCAGTACTTC
CASRPQVLSWYEQYF
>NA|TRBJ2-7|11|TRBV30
TGTGCCTGGAGTCCCCACCAGGGGCAGTACTTC
CAWSPHQGQYF
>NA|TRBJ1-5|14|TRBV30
TGTGCCTGGAGTTCGGGGGGCGCTTTTCAGCCCCAGCATTTT
CAWSSGGAFQPQHF
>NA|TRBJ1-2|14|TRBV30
TGTGCCTGGAGTCCAATCCGGGCTAACTATGGCTACACCTTC
CAWSPIRANYGYTF
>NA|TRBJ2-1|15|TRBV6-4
TGTGCCAGCAGTGAAATGGGGGACGGAGCCAATGAGCAGTTCTTC
CASSEMGDGANEQFF
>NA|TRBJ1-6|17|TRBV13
TGTGCCAGCAGCTTAGTAGGGGCAACAGGGTGGGATTCACCCCTCCACTTT
CASSLVGATGWDSPLHF
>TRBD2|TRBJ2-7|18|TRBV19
TGTGCCAGTAGTCCGCCCGGGACTAGCGGGACTCGCTCCTACGAGCAGTACTTC
CASSPPGTSGTRSYEQYF
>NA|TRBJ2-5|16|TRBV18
TGTGCCAGCTCATACCCGGCGACCCTCCTCGAAGAGACCCAGTACTTC
CASSYPATLLEETQYF
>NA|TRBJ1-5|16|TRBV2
TGTGCCAGCAGTGAATTGCCAGGGAGTGGCAATCAGCCCCAGCATTTT
CASSELPGSGNQPQHF
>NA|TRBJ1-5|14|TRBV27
TGTGCCAGCAAGTTAATCGGGGCCAATCAGCCCCAGCATTTT
CASKLIGANQPQHF
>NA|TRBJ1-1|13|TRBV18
TGTGCCAGCTCACCACAAACGAACACTGAAGCTTTCTTT
CASSPQTNTEAFF
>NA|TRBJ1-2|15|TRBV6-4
TGTGCCAGCAGTGTCTCCTTCCGGGACGACAAAACCTACACCTTC
CASSVSFRDDKTYTF
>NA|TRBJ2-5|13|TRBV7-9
TGTGCCAGCACCCCAGGGTATCAAGAGACCCAGTACTTC
CASTPGYQETQYF